The 30 T cell receptor beta chains in this list originate from one sample, sequenced in a study of T cell responses to AZD1222 COVID-19 vaccine (dated by TCRdb to 2020 to 2023). Library preparation was by the immunoSEQ multiplex PCR assay. Held by TCRdb, this immuneACCESS table contains in-frame sequences only and omits some clones. Under half of the omission traces to an unresolved V gene where checked; the cause of the rest is unknown. Here the sample has tens of thousands of clones; 88% occur a single time. The ten largest clones represent about 12% of the sample. Explained via the paper, the time point label denotes: about 28 days (+/-7) after the second vaccine dose. The specimen was peripheral blood, collected 28 days after the second AZD1222 dose. These receptors originate from an adult who received the AZD1222 COVID-19 vaccine.

The V and J genes are TRBV3-1 (or the pseudogene TRBV3-2) and TRBJ1-6; the D gene is possibly TRBD1 (6 bases). CDR1 and CDR2 from the germline V gene are LGHDT and YNNKEL (reference sequence). Trimming shortened V by 0 bases and J by 10 bases, and 13 bases separated the two germline ends. The CDR3 has 15 amino acids. CDR3 DNA sequence: TGTGCCAGCAGCCAAGAACCGCTGGGGGGCTCACCCCTCCACTTT. Translated, it gives CASSQEPLGGSPLHF.

This clone has only a few counts. This chain connects TRBV7-9 to TRBJ1-4; D is uncertain. Trimming shortened V by 4 bases and J by 5 bases, and 14 bases separated the two germline ends. CDR3 length: 15 amino acids. Germline values: CDR1 SEHNR, CDR2 FQNEAQ (reference sequence). The CDR3 DNA sequence: TGTGCCAGCAGCTCCGGTCGGGCAAGAAATGAAAAACTGTTTTTT. It yields the protein CASSSGRARNEKLFF.

This clone came up a few times. The V gene is TRBV30, the J gene TRBJ2-7; D possibly corresponds to TRBD2 (6 bases). The V gene's germline CDR1 is GTSNPN and CDR2 SVGIG (reference sequence). There are 14 residues in the CDR3. V was pared by 6 bases and J by 4 bases, with 19 bases between. The CDR3: CACHAGTEYYEQYF. The CDR3 DNA reads TGTGCCTGCCACGCGGGGACGGAATATTACGAGCAGTACTTC.

The chain combines TRBV28 with TRBJ1-3, with 9 bases fitting TRBD1. The V gene's germline CDR1 is MDHEN and CDR2 SYDVKM. J lost 0 bases, V lost 8 bases, and 5 bases had no gene match. CDR3 size: 15 residues. The CDR3 here is CASQGQGISGNTIYF. CDR3 DNA: TGTGCCAGCCAAGGACAGGGGATCTCTGGAAACACCATATATTTT.

The chain carries TRBV2 and TRBJ1-5; maybe TRBD1 (5 bases). V shed 6 bases and J shed 3 bases, with 9 bases lying between them. This CDR3 region has 13 residues. Germline CDR1 and CDR2: SNHLY and FYNNEI. The CDR3 DNA sequence: TGTGCCAGCAGGGGGACCTACAATCAGCCCCAGCATTTT. The encoded protein is CASRGTYNQPQHF.

This sequence joins TRBV3-1 (or the pseudogene TRBV3-2) and TRBJ1-1; D is ambiguous. The V and J ends lost 3 bases and 1 base respectively, with 15 bases between them. Germline lookup yields CDR1 LGHDT and CDR2 YNNKEL (reference sequence). The CDR3 is 16 amino acids. The CDR3 spells CASSQVTGPQNTEAFF. Here the CDR3 DNA reads TGTGCCAGCAGCCAGGTAACCGGGCCCCAGAACACTGAAGCTTTCTTT.

The chain uses TRBV5-1 and TRBJ1-1; a possible D gene is TRBD1 (5 bases). CDR3 length: 16 residues. Trimming left V 4 bases short and J 0 bases short, with 16 bases between. Germline loops: CDR1 SGHRS, CDR2 YFSETQ. This chain's CDR3 is CASSRTLTALNTEAFF. The CDR3 nucleotides read TGCGCCAGCAGCCGGACTTTGACAGCTCTGAACACTGAAGCTTTCTTT.

The chain recombines TRBV19 with TRBJ2-6; TRBD2 is a possible D gene (5 bases). Trimming took off 5 bases at V and 11 bases at J, with 19 bases between the two ends. Looked up from germline, CDR1 is LNHDA and CDR2 is SQIVND (reference sequence). CDR3 length equals 15 residues. Here the CDR3 DNA reads TGTGCCAGTAGTGTCGGCGAGGGCTCGCCTCACGTCCTGACTTTC. Amino acid sequence: CASSVGEGSPHVLTF.

The V call is TRBV18, the J call TRBJ2-7; D call uncertain. Germline CDR1 KGHSH, CDR2 LQKENI. This CDR3 has 15 residues. V was cut by 4 bases and J by 2 bases, with 15 bases left in between. The DNA for the CDR3 is TGTGCCAGCTCACTTAACGCACGGAATACCTACGAGCAGTACTTC. Translated, it gives CASSLNARNTYEQYF.

The chain joins TRBV7-3 to TRBJ1-2, with unresolved D. V was clipped by 5 bases and J by 6 bases, with 13 bases between them. The CDR3 covers 13 residues. The germline gives CDR1 SGHTA, CDR2 FQGTGA. The CDR3 spells CASSLVPDHGYTF. The CDR3 DNA reads as TGTGCCAGCAGCCTAGTTCCAGACCATGGCTACACCTTC.

The chain is built from TRBV19 and TRBJ1-3; TRBD1 might be the D (5 bases). Germline values: CDR1 LNHDA, CDR2 SQIVND (reference sequence). Between the trimmed V and J ends, which lost 5 bases and 9 bases, there was a span of 17 bases. The CDR3 runs 14 residues. Here the CDR3 reads CASSSSLGAGTIYF. Here the CDR3 DNA reads TGTGCCAGTAGTTCTTCCCTCGGGGCTGGCACCATATATTTT.

V usage is TRBV30 and J usage is TRBJ2-2; TRBD1 or TRBD2 may be the D gene (5 bases each). The CDR3 length is 14 residues. With 5 bases removed from V and 1 base from J, the gap between germline ends came to 11 bases. Germline-derived CDR1 and CDR2 are GTSNPN and SVGIG (reference sequence). Here the CDR3 reads CAWERGVNTGELFF. DNA for the CDR3: TGTGCCTGGGAACGGGGCGTGAACACCGGGGAGCTGTTTTTT.

The rearrangement joins TRBV19 to TRBJ1-4, with D uncertain. The CDR3 is made up of 15 amino acids. Trimming shortened V by 3 bases and J by 7 bases, and 15 bases separated the two germline ends. CDR1 is LNHDA and CDR2 is SQIVND in the germline V gene (reference sequence). Here the CDR3 reads CASSMNGLPSEKLFF. The DNA for the CDR3 is TGTGCCAGTAGTATGAACGGGCTACCAAGTGAAAAACTGTTTTTT.

The J gene is TRBJ2-1, the V gene TRBV7-2; D not certain. CDR3 size: 12 residues. Germline V gene lookup returns CDR1 SGHTA and CDR2 FQGNSA. V dropped 1 base and J dropped 6 bases, with 4 bases sitting between them. The CDR3 spells CASSLVANEQFF. For the CDR3, the DNA is TGTGCCAGCAGCTTAGTAGCCAATGAGCAGTTCTTC.

The V call is TRBV7-2, the J call TRBJ1-1; 10 nucleotides agree with TRBD1. The CDR3 sequence is 14 residues long. V shed 5 bases, J shed 3 bases, and the junction held 3 bases outside the gene matches. Germline V gives CDR1 SGHTA, CDR2 FQGNSA. In DNA form, the CDR3 reads TGTGCCAGCAGCCCGGACAGGGGGGACACTGAAGCTTTCTTT. The encoded protein is CASSPDRGDTEAFF.

J is TRBJ2-5 and V is TRBV18; 8 bases match TRBD1. V was pared by 3 bases and J by 0 bases, with 6 bases of the junction left unmatched. Germline V gene lookup returns CDR1 KGHSH and CDR2 LQKENI. The CDR3 is made up of 16 amino acids. Here the CDR3 reads CASSPRGPVYQETQYF. CDR3 bases: TGTGCCAGCTCACCCAGGGGGCCGGTGTACCAAGAGACCCAGTACTTC.

This chain joins TRBV5-1 and TRBJ2-7; TRBD1 aligns across 7 bases. The V and J ends lost 4 bases and 3 bases, in that order; junction bases with no gene match: 10. Germline V gene data show CDR1 as SGHRS and CDR2 as YFSETQ. CDR3 length equals 15 residues. CDR3 region: CASSLGAGGVYEQYF. The DNA of the CDR3 is TGCGCCAGCAGCCTCGGGGCAGGGGGAGTCTACGAGCAGTACTTC. Looking up the rest from reference TRBV5-1 and TRBJ2-7 gives the full variable domain: KAGVTQTPRYLIKTRGQQVTLSCSPISGHRSVSWYQQTPGQGLQFLFEYFSETQRNKGNFPGRFSGRQFSNSRSEMNVSTLELGDSALYLCASSLGAGGVYEQYFGPGTRLTVT.

This chain uses TRBV6-5 with TRBJ1-2, with 8 nucleotides matching TRBD1. The CDR3 covers 13 residues. The germline gives CDR1 MNHEY, CDR2 SVGAGI. The ends lost 6 bases at V and 6 bases at J; junction bases unmatched: 6. As DNA, the CDR3 is TGTGCCAGCAGCCTCGACAGGGGACATGGCTACACCTTC. It specifies CASSLDRGHGYTF.

The chain employs TRBV6-8 and TRBJ2-1; perhaps TRBD2 as D (5 bases). Trimming left V 2 bases short and J 0 bases short, with 11 bases between. Germline-derived CDR1 and CDR2 are MNHGY and SAAAGT. The CDR3 totals 16 residues. Here the CDR3 reads CASSYGREGSYNEQFF. DNA of the CDR3: TGTGCCAGCAGTTACGGTAGAGAGGGCTCCTACAATGAGCAGTTCTTC.

The chain joins TRBV6-2 or TRBV6-3 to TRBJ1-2; 7 bases fit TRBD1. Looked up from germline, CDR1 is MNHEY and CDR2 is SVGEGT. V lost 3 bases and J lost 4; bases outside the gene matches: 2. The CDR3 is 13 amino acids. CDR3 region: CASSYGTVYGYTF. The CDR3 region has the DNA TGTGCCAGCAGTTATGGGACAGTCTATGGCTACACCTTC.

The table lists this clone with a count of one. The rearrangement joins TRBV12-3 or TRBV12-4 to TRBJ1-5; D uncertain. The V end lost 3 bases, the J end lost 7 bases, and 10 bases lay between the germline ends. The CDR3 totals 13 residues. CDR3 coding DNA: TGTGCCAGCAGTTTGACGGCAAACCAGCCCCAGCATTTT. Translation gives CASSLTANQPQHF.

This clone is categorized as medium-sized (0.01 to 0.1%). The chain has TRBV2 and TRBJ2-7, with D possibly being TRBD1 (7 bases). CDR1 is SNHLY and CDR2 is FYNNEI in the germline V gene. V was clipped by 4 bases and J by 4 bases, with 20 bases between them. The CDR3 spans 16 residues. The CDR3, as DNA: TGTGCCAGCAGTGGGACCCCACAGGGGAGGATTTACGAGCAGTACTTC. Amino acids: CASSGTPQGRIYEQYF.

Concerning this clone itself: The sample holds other DNA sequences that translate to the same CDR3. The rearrangement joins TRBV10-1 to TRBJ2-7, with D possibly TRBD1 on 5 matching bases. The CDR3 has 13 amino acids. From germline, CDR1 is WNHNN and CDR2 SYGVQD (reference sequence). With 3 bases removed from V and 2 bases from J, the gap between germline ends came to 8 bases. CDR3 in amino acids: CASSESGTYEQYF. The CDR3 coding sequence is TGCGCCAGCAGTGAATCAGGGACCTACGAGCAGTACTTC.

V is TRBV11-3 and J is TRBJ2-5; D perhaps matches TRBD2 (6 bases). Trimming shortened V by 5 bases and J by 1 base, and 8 bases separated the two germline ends. The germline V gene encodes CDR1 SGHNT and CDR2 YENEEA. CDR3 length: 13 residues. Here the CDR3 DNA reads TGTGCCAGCAGCATAGCGGTCCAAGAGACCCAGTACTTC. Amino acid sequence: CASSIAVQETQYF.

The rearrangement links TRBV18 to TRBJ2-3; 10 bases align to TRBD1. In germline, CDR1 is KGHSH, CDR2 LQKENI. Trimming at V came to 3 bases and at J to 2 bases, leaving 14 bases not matched to a gene. This CDR3 is 19 amino acids long. The CDR3 reads CASSPSRGIDRGHTDTQYF. Here the CDR3 DNA reads TGTGCCAGCTCACCGTCAAGGGGAATAGACAGGGGGCACACAGATACGCAGTATTTT.

The J gene is TRBJ1-2, the V gene TRBV6-5; weak D call: TRBD1 (6 bases). The CDR3 is made up of 15 amino acids. The V end lost 4 bases, the J end lost 0 bases, and 12 bases lay between the germline ends. Germline loops: CDR1 MNHEY, CDR2 SVGAGI. The CDR3 sequence is CASSSRDTTNYGYTF. The CDR3 DNA sequence: TGTGCCAGCAGTTCCCGGGACACCACTAACTATGGCTACACCTTC.

The CDR3 reads CASSRAGPSIEQFF. CDR3 sequence (DNA): TGTGCCAGCAGCCGGGCGGGGCCATCCATTGAGCAGTTCTTC. V and J are TRBV3-1 (or the pseudogene TRBV3-2) and TRBJ2-1; a possible D gene is TRBD2 (6 bases). The germline V gene encodes CDR1 LGHDT and CDR2 YNNKEL (reference sequence). This CDR3 has 14 residues. Trimming removed 4 bases from V and 9 bases from J, with 16 bases in between.

This chain connects TRBV5-1 to TRBJ1-3, with D perhaps matching TRBD1 (6 bases). There are 13 residues in the CDR3. Germline V gene lookup returns CDR1 SGHRS and CDR2 YFSETQ. Trimming took 3 bases from V and 4 from J, leaving 8 bases between them. Here the CDR3 reads CASSSGQGNTIYF. Written as DNA, the CDR3 is TGCGCCAGCAGCTCAGGACAGGGAAACACCATATATTTT.

The chain recombines TRBV7-8 with TRBJ2-1; D is perhaps TRBD1 (6 bases). Trimming pared 7 bases from V and 6 bases from J, leaving 10 bases between. Germline CDR1 SGHVS, CDR2 FQNEAQ. The CDR3 sequence is 12 residues long. The CDR3 coding sequence is TGTGCCAGCAAACTACAGGGCAATGAGCAGTTCTTC. It is translated as CASKLQGNEQFF.

V is TRBV28 and J is TRBJ1-5; D not resolved. Trimming took off 4 bases at V and 1 base at J, with 11 bases between the two ends. There are 15 residues in the CDR3. Germline V gene data show CDR1 as MDHEN and CDR2 as SYDVKM. The CDR3 nucleotides read TGTGCCAGCAGTTCACCCCAGGTGAGCAATCAGCCCCAGCATTTT. Amino acid sequence: CASSSPQVSNQPQHF.